This TCR beta chain emerged from a study of T-cell memory formation after mild COVID-19. Findings and limits, study-wide: Some clones that responded turned up in pre-infection memory, which suggests that cross-reactive memory joined in.

In its sample, this clonotype was seen a few times. Antigen: not known. TCRdb redid the calling of the 5' RACE reads with MiXCR, one entry per CDR3 protein. The table has 350,000 to 450,000 distinct CDR3 sequences, 25% to 30% seen once; the top ten hold roughly 14%. This CDR3 has 14 residues. The V and J ends lost 6 bases and 4 bases respectively, with 15 bases between them. The sample comprised PBMCs or a T cell subset sorted from them (not recorded which). This sequence was found in an adult woman who had mild COVID-19 (a few samples of this study predate the infection). Cell type and time point are not known. The chain uses TRBV12-3 or TRBV12-4 and TRBJ1-1; D not certain. The CDR3 DNA sequence: TGTGCCAGCAGGACTTTAGGGAGAGTCACTGAAGCTTTCTTT. It specifies CASRTLGRVTEAFF.